The next 4 T cell receptor beta chains were all read from a single sample in a study of CD8 T cells in Susac syndrome. RNA, at about 0.45 to 1 ug, was reverse transcribed with random hexamers. TCRdb re-derived calls from the immunoSEQ multiplex PCR reads in MiXCR, one entry per CDR3 protein. The sample contains some 1,300 distinct CDR3 sequences, over 60% of which appear only once. Staining of CD27 and CD45RA defined memory subsets for TEMRA sorting. The sequenced sample was CD8+ TEMRA cells from PBMCs. Specified subset: FACS-sorted terminally differentiated effector memory CD8+ T cells re-expressing CD45RA (CD8+ TEMRA). The receptors stem from a human donor with Susac syndrome.

This clonotype has only a few counts. V and J are TRBV15 and TRBJ2-2; a weak D match, TRBD1 (5 bases). CDR3 size: 12 residues. The V end was cut by 7 bases, the J end by 6 bases, with 9 bases between. The V gene's germline CDR1 is LNHNV and CDR2 YYDKDF (reference sequence). CDR3 in DNA: TGTGCCACCATGCAGGGTTCCGGGGAGCTGTTTTTT. It yields the protein CATMQGSGELFF.

This clonotype has a handful of counts. The CDR3 sequence is CASELGLNSGNTIYF. In nucleotides, the CDR3 is TGTGCCAGCGAACTCGGACTCAACTCTGGAAACACCATATATTTT. The chain employs TRBV6-1 and TRBJ1-3; unclear D gene. The CDR3 contains 15 residues. V was trimmed by 8 bases and J by 0 bases, leaving 14 bases between them. Germline V gene sequence: CDR1 MNHNS, CDR2 SASEGT.

In its sample, this clonotype ranks as hyperexpanded. V usage is TRBV9 and J usage is TRBJ2-2; D tentatively fits TRBD1 or TRBD2 (5 bases each). V was clipped by 0 bases and J by 2 bases, with 14 bases between them. The CDR3 runs to 17 residues. The germline V gene encodes CDR1 SGDLS and CDR2 YYNGEE. CDR3 loop: CASSVARDRGNTGELFF. In DNA form, the CDR3 reads TGTGCCAGCAGCGTAGCTAGGGACCGGGGTAACACCGGGGAGCTGTTTTTT.

The chain carries TRBV4-3 and TRBJ2-3, with D perhaps TRBD2 (5 bases). The CDR3 consists of 17 residues. Looked up from germline, CDR1 is LGHNA and CDR2 is YSLEER. V was pared by 0 bases and J by 0 bases, with 13 bases between. The CDR3 loop is CASSQETAETSTDTQYF. CDR3 coding DNA: TGCGCCAGCAGCCAAGAAACAGCGGAAACTAGCACAGATACGCAGTATTTT.